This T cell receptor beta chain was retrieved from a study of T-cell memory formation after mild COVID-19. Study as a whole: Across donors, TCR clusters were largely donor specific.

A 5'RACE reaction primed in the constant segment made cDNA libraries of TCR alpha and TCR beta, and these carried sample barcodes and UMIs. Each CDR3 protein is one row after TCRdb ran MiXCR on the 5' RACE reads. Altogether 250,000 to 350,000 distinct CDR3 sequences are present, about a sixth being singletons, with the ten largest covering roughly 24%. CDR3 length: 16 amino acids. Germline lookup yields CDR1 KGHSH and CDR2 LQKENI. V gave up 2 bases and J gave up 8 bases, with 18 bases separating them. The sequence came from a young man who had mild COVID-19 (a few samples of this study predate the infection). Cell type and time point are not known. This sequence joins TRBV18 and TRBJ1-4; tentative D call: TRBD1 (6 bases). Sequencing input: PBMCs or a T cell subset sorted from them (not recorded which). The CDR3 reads CASSPRDSGQGEKLFF. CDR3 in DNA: TGTGCCAGCTCACCAAGAGACTCGGGACAAGGAGAAAAACTGTTTTTT.